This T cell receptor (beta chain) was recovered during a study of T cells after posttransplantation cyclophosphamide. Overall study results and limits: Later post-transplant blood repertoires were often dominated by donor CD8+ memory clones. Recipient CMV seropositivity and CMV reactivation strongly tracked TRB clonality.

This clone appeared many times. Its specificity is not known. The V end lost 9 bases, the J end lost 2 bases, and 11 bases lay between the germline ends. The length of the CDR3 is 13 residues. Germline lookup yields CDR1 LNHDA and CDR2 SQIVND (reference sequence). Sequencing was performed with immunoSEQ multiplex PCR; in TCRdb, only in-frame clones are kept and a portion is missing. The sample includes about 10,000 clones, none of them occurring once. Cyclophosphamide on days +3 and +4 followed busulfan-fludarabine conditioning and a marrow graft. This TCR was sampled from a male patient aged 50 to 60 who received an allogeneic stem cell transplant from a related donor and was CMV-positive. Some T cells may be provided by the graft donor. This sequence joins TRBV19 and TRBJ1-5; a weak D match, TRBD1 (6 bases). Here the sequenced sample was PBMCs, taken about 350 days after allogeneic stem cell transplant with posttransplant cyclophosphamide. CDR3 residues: CASRDIGNQPQHF. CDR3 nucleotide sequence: TGTGCCAGCCGGGACATCGGCAATCAGCCCCAGCATTTT.